These T cell receptor beta chains were read from a single sample in a study of spatial heterogeneity in lung cancer. Each CDR3 protein gets one entry after TCRdb re-called the 5' RACE reads with MiXCR. The table records some 11,000 distinct CDR3 sequences, about 24% of them present only once. This sample comprised PBMCs, obtained at surgery. The receptors come from a female donor with early-stage non-small cell lung cancer. Each CDR3 is given without its conserved first and last residue.

v_call	j_call	cdr3_aa
TRBV27	TRBJ2-1	ASSLRGAYNEQF
TRBV12-3/TRBV12-4	TRBJ1-5	ASRGSNQPQH
TRBV7-2	TRBJ2-4	ASSSETIQY
TRBV12-3/TRBV12-4	TRBJ1-2	ASSFQDRAGYT
TRBV20-1	TRBJ1-2	SALRDRGGFPYGYT
TRBV20-1	TRBJ2-2	SASLPRDWNTGELF
TRBV7-7	TRBJ1-2	ASSQTPLPTGNDGYT
TRBV20-1	TRBJ2-2	SANQYPGQGYTGELF
TRBV20-1	TRBJ2-3	SASTNLDTQY
TRBV7-2	TRBJ2-3	ASSLGLAGEDTQY
TRBV19	TRBJ2-2	ASTKRNRAGENRRGTGELF
TRBV12-3/TRBV12-4	TRBJ2-6	ASSFGGPGANVLT
TRBV7-9	TRBJ2-3	ASSPTRPRDTQY
TRBV30	TRBJ1-1	AWSRQGDTEAF
TRBV28	TRBJ1-1	ASSPQGARGTEAF
TRBV12-3/TRBV12-4	TRBJ2-1	ASSLLPTAGSYNEQF
TRBV20-1	TRBJ1-1	SARDIFDRNTEAF
TRBV4-1	TRBJ1-4	ASSQGSVGATNEKLF
TRBV28	TRBJ2-5	ASSLPRLAGAQETQY
TRBV5-1	TRBJ2-5	ASSFSQETQY
TRBV5-1	TRBJ2-5	ASQDQETQY
TRBV5-1	TRBJ2-3	ASSFGLASTDTQY
TRBV18	TRBJ1-6	ASSPVLLAPLH
TRBV7-9	TRBJ2-2	ASTPRGIGELF
TRBV12-3/TRBV12-4	TRBJ2-5	ASSPTSGRTQY
TRBV29-1	TRBJ1-1	SVSQTENTEAF
TRBV5-1	TRBJ2-6	ASSPTGNGANVLT
TRBV12-3/TRBV12-4	TRBJ1-2	ASSFSGRDGYT
TRBV2	TRBJ2-3	ASSRGDTSTDTQY
TRBV27	TRBJ2-1	ASSSQVDEQF
TRBV20-1	TRBJ2-7	SARDRLGGGSSEQY
TRBV7-9	TRBJ2-5	ASSLMREEAETQY
TRBV5-6	TRBJ2-1	ASSSDRGMEQF
TRBV19	TRBJ2-4	ASSEGFGSIY
TRBV28	TRBJ2-4	ASSSGQTAKNIQY
TRBV15	TRBJ2-5	ATSRDIQETQY
TRBV13	TRBJ1-2	ASSLEQIPT
TRBV6-5	TRBJ2-2	ASTYGTANTGELF
TRBV20-1	TRBJ1-5	SATHPRDNNQPQH
TRBV19	TRBJ2-6	ASSPTSGGSGANVLT
TRBV5-1	TRBJ2-7	ASSLAPGGPQEQY
TRBV19	TRBJ2-1	ASRPLAGPSYNEQF
TRBV3-1	TRBJ1-4	ASSHKGTNEKLF